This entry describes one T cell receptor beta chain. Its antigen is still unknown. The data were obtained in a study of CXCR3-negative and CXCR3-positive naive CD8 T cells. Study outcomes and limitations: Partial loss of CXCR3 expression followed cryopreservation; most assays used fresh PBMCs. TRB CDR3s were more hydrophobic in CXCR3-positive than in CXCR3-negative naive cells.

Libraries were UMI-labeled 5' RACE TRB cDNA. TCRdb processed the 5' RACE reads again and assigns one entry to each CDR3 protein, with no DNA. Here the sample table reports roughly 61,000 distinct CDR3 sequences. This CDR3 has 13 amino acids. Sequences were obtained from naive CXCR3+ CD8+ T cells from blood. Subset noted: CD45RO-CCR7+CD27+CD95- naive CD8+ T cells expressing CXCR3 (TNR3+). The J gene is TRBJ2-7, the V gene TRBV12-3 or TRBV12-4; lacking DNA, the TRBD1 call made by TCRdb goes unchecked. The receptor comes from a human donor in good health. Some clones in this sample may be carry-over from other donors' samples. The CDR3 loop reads CASSTPPGDEQYF.